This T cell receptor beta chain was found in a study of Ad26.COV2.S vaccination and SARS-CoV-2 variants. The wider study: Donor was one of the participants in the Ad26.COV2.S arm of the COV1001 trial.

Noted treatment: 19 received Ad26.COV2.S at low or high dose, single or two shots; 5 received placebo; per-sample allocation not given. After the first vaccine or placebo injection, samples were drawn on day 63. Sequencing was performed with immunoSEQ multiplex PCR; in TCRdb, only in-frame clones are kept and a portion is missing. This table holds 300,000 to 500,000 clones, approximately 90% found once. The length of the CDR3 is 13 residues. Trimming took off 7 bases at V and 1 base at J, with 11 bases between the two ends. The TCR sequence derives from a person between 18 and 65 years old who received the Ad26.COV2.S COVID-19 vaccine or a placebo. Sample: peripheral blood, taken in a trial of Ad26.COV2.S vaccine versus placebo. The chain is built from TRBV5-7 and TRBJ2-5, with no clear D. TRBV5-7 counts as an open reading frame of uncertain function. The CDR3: CASCLTLQETQYF. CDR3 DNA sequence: TGTGCCAGCTGCCTGACACTCCAAGAGACCCAGTACTTC.